These 20 T cell receptor beta chains were sequenced from one sample in a study of T cells in Graves' hyperthyroidism and ophthalmopathy. Using RNA transcripts as the source, TCR beta CDR3 regions were amplified. TCR CDR3 regions were first amplified by RT-PCR with HTBI primers. TCRdb re-called the multiplex PCR reads through MiXCR, storing one row per CDR3 protein. The repertoire holds about 590,000 distinct CDR3 sequences, with 15% to 19% as singletons. Sequencing used blood. The receptors shown here come from a woman in her thirties with Graves' hyperthyroidism.

This clonotype has only a few counts. This sequence joins TRBV4-2 and TRBJ2-7, with D maybe TRBD2 (6 bases). This CDR3 is built from 14 residues. Trimming pared 0 bases from V and 6 bases from J, leaving 12 bases between. CDR1 and CDR2 (germline): LGHNA, YNFKEQ. CDR3 in amino acids: CASSQDARRGEQYF. Written as DNA, the CDR3 is TGTGCCAGCAGCCAAGACGCCCGGAGGGGCGAGCAGTACTTC.

The sample holds a few counts of this clonotype. The V call is TRBV5-5, the J call TRBJ1-2, with 8 bases lining up with TRBD1. Losses at the gene ends were 2 bases for V and 8 bases for J; bases not matched to a gene: 11. This CDR3 has 15 amino acids. Germline V gene lookup returns CDR1 SGHKS and CDR2 YYEKEE (reference sequence). The CDR3 spells CASSFVSQGARGYTF. The DNA of the CDR3 is TGTGCCAGCAGCTTCGTATCGCAGGGGGCGAGGGGCTACACCTTC.

This clonotype was detected many times. The chain employs TRBV12-3 or TRBV12-4 and TRBJ2-3; D is unresolved. The V gene lost 3 bases and the J gene lost 0 bases, with 7 bases spanning the gap. The CDR3 is 14 residues long. Here the CDR3 DNA reads TGTGCCAGCAGTTTCCAGCTTAGCACAGATACGCAGTATTTT. It specifies CASSFQLSTDTQYF.

The sample holds many counts of this clonotype. This sequence joins TRBV20-1 and TRBJ2-5; D call uncertain. The V gene's germline CDR1 is DFQATT and CDR2 SNEGSKA (reference sequence). The CDR3 totals 13 residues. The V gene lost 2 bases and the J gene lost 0 bases, with 7 bases spanning the gap. The CDR3 is CSARIVYQETQYF. The DNA for the CDR3 is TGCAGTGCTAGAATAGTGTACCAAGAGACCCAGTACTTC.

This clonotype was recorded at least ten times. The CDR3 loop is CASRAWDSYEQYF. CDR3 DNA: TGTGCCAGCAGAGCATGGGACAGCTACGAGCAGTACTTC. This rearrangement joins TRBV2 to TRBJ2-7, with 7 bases identical to TRBD1. J gave up 3 bases and V 6 bases, and 5 bases lay outside the gene matches. Germline V gene lookup returns CDR1 SNHLY and CDR2 FYNNEI. This CDR3 spans 13 amino acids.

The table lists this clonotype with many counts. V and J are TRBV2 and TRBJ2-1; D unclear. There are 16 residues in the CDR3. V was pared by 1 base and J by 0 bases, with 10 bases between. Per the germline V gene, CDR1 is SNHLY and CDR2 is FYNNEI. Here the CDR3 DNA reads TGTGCCAGCAGTGAAGAGTCCGCGAGCTCCTACAATGAGCAGTTCTTC. Translation gives CASSEESASSYNEQFF.

This clonotype was seen a handful of times. The V call is TRBV6-5, the J call TRBJ2-3, with a possible D match to TRBD1 (6 bases). The germline gives CDR1 MNHEY, CDR2 SVGAGI. V lost 0 bases and J lost 1, with 17 bases in between. The length of the CDR3 is 18 residues. The DNA for the CDR3 is TGTGCCAGCAGTTACTCGAGTCCGGCAGGGGCACGCACAGATACGCAGTATTTT. The encoded protein is CASSYSSPAGARTDTQYF.

This clonotype was detected ten times or more. The chain's CDR3 is CASVHLYSYNEQFF. In DNA form, the CDR3 reads TGTGCTAGTGTCCATCTATACTCCTACAATGAGCAGTTCTTC. This rearrangement joins TRBV12-5 to TRBJ2-1; no definite D call. CDR3 length: 14 residues. Germline V gene lookup returns CDR1 LGHNT and CDR2 FRNRAP. V lost 7 bases, J lost 0 bases, and 10 bases lay in between.

This clonotype turned up a few times. The CDR3 DNA reads as TGTGCCACCAGTGATTCAATAAGCAATGAGCAGTTCTTC. This sequence encodes CATSDSISNEQFF. The V gene is TRBV24-1, the J gene TRBJ2-1; D call uncertain. The CDR3 length is 13 residues. V was shortened by 2 bases and J by 6 bases, with 7 bases between the two germline ends. Germline lookup yields CDR1 KGHDR and CDR2 SFDVKD.

The chain recombines TRBV24-1 with TRBJ2-1, with 10 bases aligning to TRBD1. This CDR3 region has 18 residues. From germline, CDR1 is KGHDR and CDR2 SFDVKD. V was clipped by 2 bases and J by 3 bases; unmatched bases: 9. CDR3 region: CATSDSGQGMRGYNEQFF. In DNA, the CDR3 is TGTGCCACCAGTGATTCGGGACAGGGGATGCGGGGCTACAATGAGCAGTTCTTC.

This clonotype was recorded at least ten times. The chain links TRBV12-3 or TRBV12-4 to TRBJ2-7; D uncertain. The CDR3 loop spans 13 amino acids. V lost 5 bases, J lost 2 bases, and 10 bases lay in between. CDR3: CASSHNTPYEQYF. CDR3 nucleotide sequence: TGTGCCAGCAGTCATAACACGCCCTACGAGCAGTACTTC.

There are many counts of this clonotype. The rearrangement links TRBV27 to TRBJ2-7; TRBD2 matches at 7 bases. The J segment lost 4 bases and the V segment lost 5 bases, leaving 5 bases of the junction unmatched. The CDR3 has 13 amino acids. Germline loops: CDR1 MNHEY, CDR2 SMNVEV (reference sequence). CDR3 coding DNA: TGTGCCAGCAGTGCGGGGGAATGGTACGAGCAGTACTTC. This encodes CASSAGEWYEQYF.

This clonotype was seen at least ten times. The chain employs TRBV28 and TRBJ1-2; D unclear. This CDR3 is built from 13 residues. V lost 5 bases and J 3 bases, leaving 10 bases between the germline ends. Looked up from germline, CDR1 is MDHEN and CDR2 is SYDVKM. The CDR3 DNA reads as TGTGCCAGCAGTGGTGGCATCTACTATGGCTACACCTTC. It translates to CASSGGIYYGYTF.

This clonotype has a count of ten or more. The chain links TRBV29-1 to TRBJ2-1; D possibly corresponds to TRBD1 (6 bases). Germline CDR1 is SQVTM and CDR2 is ANQGSEA. This CDR3 region has 13 residues. V was trimmed by 0 bases and J by 6 bases, leaving 9 bases between them. The CDR3, as DNA: TGCAGCGTTGAAGAGAGGGACATCAATGAGCAGTTCTTC. Its protein is CSVEERDINEQFF.

The chain links TRBV6-2 or TRBV6-3 to TRBJ2-1, with TRBD2 matching over 8 bases. V trimming: 6 bases; J trimming: 4 bases; junction bases outside the gene matches: 8. The CDR3 has 15 residues. Germline V gene lookup returns CDR1 MNHEY and CDR2 SVGEGT. CDR3 loop: CASSRSGVRYNEQFF. CDR3 coding DNA: TGTGCCAGCAGCCGTAGCGGGGTACGTTACAATGAGCAGTTCTTC.

This clonotype has a count of ten or more. V gene TRBV6-2 or TRBV6-3 combines with J gene TRBJ2-7, with TRBD2 as a possible D gene (5 bases). The CDR3 has 11 residues. Germline V lookup: CDR1 MNHEY, CDR2 SVGEGT. Deletions cut 7 bases from V and 4 bases from J, with 8 bases between. The CDR3 reads CASTGGYEQYF. CDR3 in DNA: TGTGCCAGCACCGGCGGGTACGAGCAGTACTTC.

The rearrangement joins TRBV27 to TRBJ1-5, with 10 nucleotides matching TRBD1. The CDR3 extends over 15 amino acids. Germline V lookup: CDR1 MNHEY, CDR2 SMNVEV (reference sequence). Trimming took 6 bases from V and 8 from J; bases not matched to a gene: 10. The CDR3 bases are TGTGCCAGCAGGGGACAGGGGCCCCGGGGGGAGCCCCAGCATTTT. Translating it yields CASRGQGPRGEPQHF.

The chain has TRBV20-1 and TRBJ2-3; no clear D gene. The length of the CDR3 is 11 residues. From germline, CDR1 is DFQATT and CDR2 SNEGSKA (reference sequence). The V and J ends lost 5 bases and 4 bases respectively, with 7 bases between them. The CDR3 loop reads CSAFGPDTQYF. The CDR3 region has the DNA TGCAGTGCTTTCGGTCCAGATACGCAGTATTTT.

This clonotype was counted between two and nine times. This chain uses TRBV19 with TRBJ1-2; weak D call: TRBD1 (6 bases). CDR1 LNHDA and CDR2 SQIVND come from the germline V gene (reference sequence). V was shortened by 4 bases and J by 7 bases, with 16 bases between the two germline ends. The CDR3 has 14 residues. CDR3 loop: CASSRPGDVGGYTF. CDR3 DNA sequence: TGTGCCAGTAGTAGGCCAGGGGATGTCGGTGGCTACACCTTC.

This clonotype was seen many times. The rearrangement joins TRBV28 to TRBJ2-7; D unresolved. The CDR3 has 16 amino acids. Per the germline V gene, CDR1 is MDHEN and CDR2 is SYDVKM. V gave up 4 bases and J gave up 0 bases, with 16 bases separating them. The chain's CDR3 is CASSSLARSSSYEQYF. The CDR3 region has the DNA TGTGCCAGCAGTTCCCTCGCGCGGTCGAGCTCCTACGAGCAGTACTTC.